This passage covers 30 T cell receptor beta chains from one sample sequenced in a study of PD-L1 blockade in urothelial cancer. The time point is: peripheral blood 6 weeks after treatment start. The data were produced by immunoSEQ multiplex PCR, yet TCRdb's version contains in-frame clones alone and is incomplete. The sample lists around 100,000 clones, around 93% occurring once. This specimen consisted of PBMCs, obtained around atezolizumab (anti-PD-L1) treatment. These receptor sequences come from a man aged 55 to 70 with urothelial cancer.

The DNA of the CDR3 is TGTGCCAGTAGTAAAGGACAGGCGACCTACGAGCAGTACTTC. This gives the protein CASSKGQATYEQYF. The rearrangement links TRBV19 to TRBJ2-7, with 7 bases matching TRBD1. J was trimmed by 2 bases and V by 4 bases; bases with no gene match: 5. The CDR3 sequence is 14 residues long. Germline CDR1 reads LNHDA; CDR2 reads SQIVND (reference sequence).

This chain connects TRBV7-3 to TRBJ1-1; 8 bases fit TRBD1. From germline, CDR1 is SGHTA and CDR2 FQGTGA. This CDR3 is built from 14 residues. The J segment lost 7 bases and the V segment lost 2 bases, leaving 6 bases of the junction unmatched. CDR3 amino acids: CASSLGAGQGEAFF. CDR3 bases: TGTGCCAGCAGCTTAGGGGCAGGACAGGGTGAAGCTTTCTTT.

In DNA, the CDR3 is TGTGCCAGCAGTACCGGGGGAACTAGCGGGAACACCGGGGAGCTGTTTTTT. Protein: CASSTGGTSGNTGELFF. The chain employs TRBV28 and TRBJ2-2, with 8 bases lining up with TRBD2. Germline trimming cut 5 bases from V and 1 base from J; bases unmatched to any gene: 9. The CDR3 loop spans 17 amino acids. CDR1 MDHEN and CDR2 SYDVKM come from the germline V gene.

This clone has only one observation. The chain uses TRBV30 and TRBJ2-6; 8 bases line up with TRBD1. CDR1 is GTSNPN and CDR2 is SVGIG in the germline V gene (reference sequence). J gave up 0 bases and V 2 bases, and 9 bases lay outside the gene matches. The CDR3 contains 18 residues. CDR3 protein: CAWSPQGTGFSGANVLTF. The CDR3 nucleotides read TGTGCCTGGAGTCCACAGGGGACAGGATTCTCTGGGGCCAACGTCCTGACTTTC.

The rearrangement uses TRBV6-4 and TRBJ2-1; the match to TRBD1 covers 9 bases. J gave up 6 bases and V 6 bases, and 12 bases lay outside the gene matches. The CDR3 spans 16 residues. Germline V gives CDR1 MRHNA, CDR2 SNTAGT. CDR3 bases: TGTGCCAGCAGGAGTGAGATGGGACAGGGAGGCAATGAGCAGTTCTTC. This translates into CASRSEMGQGGNEQFF.

This sequence joins TRBV6-1 and TRBJ2-5; D is possibly TRBD2 (6 bases). The CDR3 spans 14 residues. V lost 4 bases, J lost 5 bases, and 14 bases lay in between. Germline CDR1 reads MNHNS; CDR2 reads SASEGT. CDR3 sequence reads: CASSGWRVGETQYF. Written as DNA, the CDR3 is TGTGCCAGCAGTGGTTGGAGGGTGGGGGAGACCCAGTACTTC.

This rearrangement joins TRBV19 to TRBJ1-2; the D gene is possibly TRBD1 (5 bases). The CDR3 loop spans 14 amino acids. V was trimmed by 5 bases and J by 2 bases, leaving 12 bases between them. Germline CDR1 is LNHDA and CDR2 is SQIVND (reference sequence). CDR3 region: CASSGGTGNYGYTF. The CDR3 DNA follows: TGTGCCAGTAGTGGAGGGACGGGAAACTATGGCTACACCTTC.

This chain uses TRBV5-1 with TRBJ2-1; no reliable D call. Germline CDR1 is SGHRS and CDR2 is YFSETQ. With 0 bases removed from V and 6 bases from J, the gap between germline ends came to 10 bases. CDR3 length: 14 residues. CDR3 region: CASSLVAESNEQFF. In DNA, the CDR3 is TGCGCCAGCAGCTTGGTGGCGGAATCCAATGAGCAGTTCTTC.

The chain combines TRBV7-2 with TRBJ2-1; 16 bases are shared with TRBD2. The J segment lost 3 bases and the V segment lost 4 bases, leaving 9 bases of the junction unmatched. The CDR3 covers 19 residues. Germline V lookup: CDR1 SGHTA, CDR2 FQGNSA. The CDR3 loop reads CASSSGLAGGYTGYNEQFF. CDR3 in DNA: TGTGCCAGCAGCTCGGGACTAGCGGGAGGGTATACGGGCTACAATGAGCAGTTCTTC. Based on the CDR3 plus reference TRBV7-2 and TRBJ2-1, the full variable domain is GAGVSQSPSNKVTEKGKDVELRCDPISGHTALYWYRQSLGQGLEFLIYFQGNSAPDKSGLPSDRFSAERTGGSVSTLTIQRTQQEDSAVYLCASSSGLAGGYTGYNEQFFGPGTRLTVL.

The chain employs TRBV10-3 and TRBJ2-3, with a possible D match to TRBD1 (5 bases). This CDR3 is 14 amino acids long. The V gene's germline CDR1 is ENHRY and CDR2 SYGVKD. V gave up 8 bases and J gave up 1 base, with 13 bases separating them. CDR3 loop: CAIGRQSGTDTQYF. CDR3 DNA sequence: TGTGCCATCGGCCGACAGAGTGGCACAGATACGCAGTATTTT.

The V and J genes are TRBV20-1 and TRBJ2-3; 7 positions match TRBD1. Germline lookup yields CDR1 DFQATT and CDR2 SNEGSKA (reference sequence). With V trimmed by 5 bases and J by 10 bases, 6 bases remained unmatched. This CDR3 spans 11 amino acids. The CDR3 sequence: CSARIGGAQYF. CDR3 nucleotide sequence: TGCAGTGCTCGAATAGGGGGCGCGCAGTATTTT.

With respect to this clone: Other DNA sequences in this sample translate to the same CDR3. This chain uses TRBV4-2 with TRBJ2-1, with 14 bases lining up with TRBD2. The V segment lost 3 bases and the J segment 9 bases; nucleotides outside the gene matches: 1. From germline, CDR1 is LGHNA and CDR2 YNFKEQ. This CDR3 is built from 14 residues. The CDR3 bases are TGTGCCAGCAGCCAGGGACTAGCGGGGGTTGAGCAGTTCTTC. Translation gives CASSQGLAGVEQFF.

The J gene is TRBJ2-3, the V gene TRBV6-5, with 7 bases matching TRBD1. The J segment lost 8 bases and the V segment lost 2 bases, leaving 10 bases of the junction unmatched. This CDR3 has 15 residues. Germline V CDR1 and CDR2: MNHEY, SVGAGI. The DNA of the CDR3 is TGTGCCAGCAGTTACCGGAACAGGGGCGAGGGTACGCAGTATTTT. It yields the protein CASSYRNRGEGTQYF.

The chain couples TRBV11-3 to TRBJ2-3; unclear D gene. Germline V gene lookup returns CDR1 SGHNT and CDR2 YENEEA. The CDR3 is made up of 15 amino acids. Trimming took off 1 base at V and 0 bases at J, with 8 bases between the two ends. CDR3: CASSLGAFSTDTQYF. CDR3 sequence (DNA): TGTGCCAGCAGCTTAGGGGCATTTAGCACAGATACGCAGTATTTT. Full variable domain (missing parts from reference TRBV11-3 and TRBJ2-3): EAGVVQSPRYKIIEKKQPVAFWCNPISGHNTLYWYLQNLGQGPELLIRYENEEAVDDSQLPKDRFSAERLKGVDSTLKIQPAELGDSAVYLCASSLGAFSTDTQYFGPGTRLTVL.

This chain links TRBV7-2 with TRBJ2-7; tentative D call: TRBD2 (6 bases). The CDR3 totals 14 residues. Germline V gene lookup returns CDR1 SGHTA and CDR2 FQGNSA. Trimming removed 5 bases at V and 1 base at J, with 12 bases between. The CDR3: CASSLIAASYEQYF. The CDR3 bases are TGTGCCAGCAGCCTAATAGCGGCTTCCTACGAGCAGTACTTC.

This clone was picked up one time. The chain employs TRBV7-3 and TRBJ2-1; D might be TRBD2 (5 bases). The ends were cut back, 5 bases at V and 10 bases at J, with 18 bases in the middle. This CDR3 is 14 amino acids long. Germline-derived CDR1 and CDR2 are SGHTA and FQGTGA. CDR3 nucleotide sequence: TGTGCCAGCAGCGGGAGTTATGGTGTCGGCGAGCAGTTCTTC. Protein product: CASSGSYGVGEQFF.

The V and J genes are TRBV2 and TRBJ1-1; no reliable D call. This CDR3 has 14 amino acids. The germline CDR1 and CDR2 sequences are SNHLY and FYNNEI. Deletions cut 5 bases from V and 3 bases from J, with 13 bases between. The CDR3 protein is CASSYEEEYTEAFF. The CDR3, as DNA: TGTGCCAGCAGTTATGAGGAGGAATACACTGAAGCTTTCTTT.

This chain connects TRBV6-6 to TRBJ1-3; TRBD1 agrees at 9 bases. The junction had 4 bases not matched to a gene; V was cut back by 6 bases and J by 4 bases. Germline assignment: CDR1 MNHNY and CDR2 SVGAGI (reference sequence). CDR3 size: 14 residues. Here the CDR3 reads CASSLGTGGNTIYF. The CDR3, as DNA: TGTGCCAGCAGCCTCGGGACAGGGGGAAACACCATATATTTT.

The chain is built from TRBV28 and TRBJ2-7; TRBD1 matches 10 bases. J gave up 11 bases and V 3 bases, and 10 bases lay outside the gene matches. The CDR3 runs to 14 residues. CDR1 and CDR2 (germline): MDHEN, SYDVKM. CDR3 loop: CASSFRDRGSPKYF. The CDR3 DNA is TGTGCCAGCAGTTTCCGGGACAGGGGCTCCCCAAAGTACTTC. Filled out from reference TRBV28 and TRBJ2-7, the complete variable domain reads DVKVTQSSRYLVKRTGEKVFLECVQDMDHENMFWYRQDPGLGLRLIYFSYDVKMKEKGDIPEGYSVSREKKERFSLILESASTNQTSMYLCASSFRDRGSPKYFGPGTRLTVT.

This chain links TRBV27 with TRBJ2-7, with TRBD2 matching 10 bases. The CDR3 loop spans 16 amino acids. The V gene's germline CDR1 is MNHEY and CDR2 SMNVEV (reference sequence). V shed 5 bases, J shed 2 bases, and the junction held 9 bases outside the gene matches. The CDR3 DNA reads as TGTGCCAGCAGTCCCCTTACTAGCGGGGCCCCCTACGAGCAGTACTTC. Translating gives CASSPLTSGAPYEQYF.

This clone was detected a few times. V and J are TRBV5-1 and TRBJ1-1, with 9 nucleotides matching TRBD1. V shed 4 bases, J shed 1 base, and the junction held 5 bases outside the gene matches. The length of the CDR3 is 15 residues. Germline values: CDR1 SGHRS, CDR2 YFSETQ. CDR3 nucleotides: TGCGCCAGCAGCGAACCGGGACAGGGGAACACTGAAGCTTTCTTT. Amino acid sequence: CASSEPGQGNTEAFF.

J is TRBJ2-3 and V is TRBV9, with a possible D match to TRBD2 (7 bases). Deletions cut 4 bases from V and 2 bases from J, with 17 bases between. The germline gives CDR1 SGDLS, CDR2 YYNGEE. The CDR3 consists of 16 residues. CDR3 DNA: TGTGCCAGCAGCCAAGAGGGGGGGGGCCTCACAGATACGCAGTATTTT. Its protein is CASSQEGGGLTDTQYF. The whole variable domain, filled in from reference TRBV9 and TRBJ2-3, reads DSGVTQTPKHLITATGQRVTLRCSPRSGDLSVYWYQQSLDQGLQFLIQYYNGEERAKGNILERFSAQQFPDLHSELNLSSLELGDSALYFCASSQEGGGLTDTQYFGPGTRLTVL.

The chain joins TRBV7-6 to TRBJ2-3; 10 positions match TRBD2. The CDR3 covers 20 residues. The J segment lost 0 bases and the V segment lost 2 bases, leaving 14 bases of the junction unmatched. CDR1 is SGHVS, CDR2 FNYEAQ, per germline. The CDR3 DNA is TGTGCCAGCAGCTTAATGCTGAGCGGGAGGGCCTTTCCTAGCACAGATACGCAGTATTTT. As protein: CASSLMLSGRAFPSTDTQYF.

This sequence joins TRBV18 and TRBJ1-2; a weak D match, TRBD1 (6 bases). This CDR3 is 14 amino acids long. Trimming took 4 bases from V and 8 from J, leaving 17 bases between them. Germline-derived CDR1 and CDR2 are KGHSH and LQKENI. CDR3 residues: CASSLEYGQTGYTF. The CDR3 DNA reads as TGTGCCAGCTCACTCGAATACGGACAGACCGGCTACACCTTC. Based on the CDR3 plus reference TRBV18 and TRBJ1-2, the full variable domain is NAGVMQNPRHLVRRRGQEARLRCSPMKGHSHVYWYRQLPEEGLKFMVYLQKENIIDESGMPKERFSAEFPKEGPSILRIQQVVRGDSAAYFCASSLEYGQTGYTFGSGTRLTVV.

The genes are TRBV7-2 and TRBJ2-7; 7 positions agree with TRBD1. Germline CDR1 SGHTA, CDR2 FQGNSA. This CDR3 comprises 15 residues. V shed 6 bases and J 2 bases; nucleotides not matched to a gene: 10. DNA for the CDR3: TGTGCCAGCAGACTCCGAAGGGGGCCCCCCTACGAGCAGTACTTC. Translated, it gives CASRLRRGPPYEQYF. The full variable domain, in which reference TRBV7-2 and TRBJ2-7 provide the parts outside the CDR3, is GAGVSQSPSNKVTEKGKDVELRCDPISGHTALYWYRQSLGQGLEFLIYFQGNSAPDKSGLPSDRFSAERTGGSVSTLTIQRTQQEDSAVYLCASRLRRGPPYEQYFGPGTRLTVT.

This sequence joins TRBV7-2 and TRBJ2-7; no firm D call. The germline V and J ends were trimmed by 1 base and 5 bases, with 15 bases remaining between them. This CDR3 region has 15 residues. CDR1 and CDR2 (germline): SGHTA, FQGNSA. CDR3 DNA: TGTGCCAGCAGCTTAGTTGTTCTAGTTAGTGACGAGCAGTACTTC. Its protein is CASSLVVLVSDEQYF.

This rearrangement joins TRBV7-3 to TRBJ2-7; 9 nucleotides match TRBD2. V shed 5 bases, J shed 3 bases, and the junction held 11 bases outside the gene matches. This CDR3 region has 16 residues. The germline gives CDR1 SGHTA, CDR2 FQGTGA. The CDR3 nucleotides read TGTGCCAGCAGCCCCGCCGGGGCTAGCGGGATCTACGAGCAGTACTTC. Its protein is CASSPAGASGIYEQYF.

The chain has TRBV7-2 and TRBJ2-5; D gene uncertain. V lost 5 bases and J 5 bases, leaving 12 bases between the germline ends. The CDR3 has 13 residues. The germline V gene has CDR1 SGHTA and CDR2 FQGNSA. The CDR3 region is CASSPPWQETQYF. CDR3 nucleotides: TGTGCCAGCAGCCCCCCCTGGCAGGAGACCCAGTACTTC.

The rearrangement links TRBV4-1 to TRBJ1-4, with D perhaps matching TRBD1 (5 bases). Germline-derived CDR1 and CDR2 are MGHRA and YSYEKL. Between the trimmed V and J ends, which lost 0 bases and 8 bases, there was a span of 13 bases. The CDR3 spans 15 residues. As DNA, the CDR3 is TGCGCCAGCAGCCAAGAACGGGGGGGAGCGGAAAAACTGTTTTTT. This codes for CASSQERGGAEKLFF.

Concerning this clone: The sample carries other DNA sequences with the same CDR3. The CDR3 protein is CASSPSVGTGELFF. The DNA for the CDR3 is TGTGCCAGCTCACCTAGCGTGGGCACCGGGGAGCTGTTTTTT. This chain joins TRBV18 and TRBJ2-2; D is possibly TRBD2 (5 bases). The CDR3 sequence is 14 residues long. Germline V CDR1 and CDR2: KGHSH, LQKENI. The V gene lost 3 bases and the J gene lost 4 bases, with 9 bases spanning the gap.